The following is a TCR beta chain sequence with its context. Antigen: not known. This sample was included in a study of blood T cells in healthy people across ages. Whole-study results and caveats: It was found that TCR beta diversity correlated strongly with the percentage of naive T cells. Compared with aged donors, long-lived donors showed fewer expanded clones, suggesting selection.

Donor samples were obtained from healthy Caucasian individuals from Russia, aged roughly 6 to 90. A second PCR of 7 to 11 cycles used a sample-barcoded 5' primer and a J-beta primer mix. Researchers report that a template-switch adaptor with 12 random nucleotides tagged each cDNA molecule. Each CDR3 protein is one row after TCRdb ran MiXCR on the 5' RACE reads. This table has roughly 2 million distinct CDR3 sequences, 49% appearing once. The V gene end was trimmed by 3 bases and the J gene end by 5 bases; junction bases not matched to a gene: 11. From germline, CDR1 is SGDLS and CDR2 YYNGEE. The CDR3 sequence is 17 residues long.

J is TRBJ2-3 and V is TRBV9; 11 nucleotides match TRBD2. Sample: blood. This clonotype was sampled from a middle-aged woman in good health. The CDR3 is CASSAPLAGGPKDTQYF. DNA of the CDR3: TGTGCCAGCAGCGCACCTTTAGCGGGGGGGCCCAAAGATACGCAGTATTTT.